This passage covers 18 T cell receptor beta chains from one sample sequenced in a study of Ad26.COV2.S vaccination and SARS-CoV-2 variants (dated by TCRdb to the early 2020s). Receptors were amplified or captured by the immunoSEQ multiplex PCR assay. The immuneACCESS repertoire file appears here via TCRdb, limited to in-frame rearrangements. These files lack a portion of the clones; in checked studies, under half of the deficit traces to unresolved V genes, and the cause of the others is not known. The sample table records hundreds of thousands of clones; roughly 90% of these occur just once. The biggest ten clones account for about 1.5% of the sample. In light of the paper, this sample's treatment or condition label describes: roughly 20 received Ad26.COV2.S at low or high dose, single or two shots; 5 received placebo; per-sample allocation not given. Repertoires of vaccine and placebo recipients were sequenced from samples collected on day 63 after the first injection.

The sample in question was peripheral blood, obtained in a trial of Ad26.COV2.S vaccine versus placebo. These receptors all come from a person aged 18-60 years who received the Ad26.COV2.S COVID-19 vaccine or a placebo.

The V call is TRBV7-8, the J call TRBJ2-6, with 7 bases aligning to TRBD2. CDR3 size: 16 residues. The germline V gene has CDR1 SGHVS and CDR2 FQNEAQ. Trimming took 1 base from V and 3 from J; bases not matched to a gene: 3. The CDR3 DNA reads TGTGCCAGCAGCTTAGAGGCGGGGGTTGGGGCCAACGTCCTGACTTTC. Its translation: CASSLEAGVGANVLTF.

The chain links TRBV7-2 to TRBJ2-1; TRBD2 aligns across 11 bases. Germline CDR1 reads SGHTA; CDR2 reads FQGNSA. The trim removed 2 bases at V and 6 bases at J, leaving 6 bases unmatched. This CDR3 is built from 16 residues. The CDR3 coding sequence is TGTGCCAGCAGCTTATCGGGACTAGCGGAAATCAATGAGCAGTTCTTC. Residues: CASSLSGLAEINEQFF.

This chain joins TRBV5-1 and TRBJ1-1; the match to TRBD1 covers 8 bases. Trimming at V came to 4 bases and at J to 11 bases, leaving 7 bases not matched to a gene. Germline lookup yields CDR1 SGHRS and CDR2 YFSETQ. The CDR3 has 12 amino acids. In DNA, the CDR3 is TGCGCCAGCAGCCCGGGGACAGGCGGTGCTTTCTTT. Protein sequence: CASSPGTGGAFF.

This CDR3 is CASSLNPSTGPYTF. The CDR3 DNA reads as TGTGCCAGCAGCTTGAACCCATCGACAGGGCCCTACACCTTC. The rearrangement uses TRBV5-6 and TRBJ1-2, with 7 bases matching TRBD1. After removal of 1 base from V and 10 bases from J, the junction contained 10 bases not matched to a gene. Germline V gives CDR1 SGHDT, CDR2 YYEEEE. This CDR3 comprises 14 residues.

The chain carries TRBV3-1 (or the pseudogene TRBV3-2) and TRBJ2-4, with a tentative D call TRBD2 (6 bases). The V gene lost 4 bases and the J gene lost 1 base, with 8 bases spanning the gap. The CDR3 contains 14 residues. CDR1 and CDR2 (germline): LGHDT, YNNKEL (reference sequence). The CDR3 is CASSLTSAKNIQYF. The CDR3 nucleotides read TGTGCCAGCAGCCTAACTAGCGCCAAAAACATTCAGTACTTC.

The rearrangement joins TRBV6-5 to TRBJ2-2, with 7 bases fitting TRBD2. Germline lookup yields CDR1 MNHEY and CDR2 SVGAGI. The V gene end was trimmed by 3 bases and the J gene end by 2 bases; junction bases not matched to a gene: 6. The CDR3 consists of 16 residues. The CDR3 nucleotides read TGTGCCAGCAGTTATGATAGCGGGCACAACACCGGGGAGCTGTTTTTT. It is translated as CASSYDSGHNTGELFF.

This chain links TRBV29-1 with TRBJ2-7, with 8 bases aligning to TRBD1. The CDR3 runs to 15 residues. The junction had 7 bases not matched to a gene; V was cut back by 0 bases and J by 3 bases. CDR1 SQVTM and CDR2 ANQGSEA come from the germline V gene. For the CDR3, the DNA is TGCAGCGTTGAAGATGTCGTGGGACAGGTCTACGAGCAGTACTTC. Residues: CSVEDVVGQVYEQYF.

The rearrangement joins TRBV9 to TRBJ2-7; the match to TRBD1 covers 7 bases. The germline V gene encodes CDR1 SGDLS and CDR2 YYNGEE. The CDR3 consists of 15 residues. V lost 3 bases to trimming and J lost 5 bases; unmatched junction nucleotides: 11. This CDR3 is CASSGGQFTDHEQYF. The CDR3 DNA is TGTGCCAGCAGCGGGGGACAGTTTACCGACCACGAGCAGTACTTC.

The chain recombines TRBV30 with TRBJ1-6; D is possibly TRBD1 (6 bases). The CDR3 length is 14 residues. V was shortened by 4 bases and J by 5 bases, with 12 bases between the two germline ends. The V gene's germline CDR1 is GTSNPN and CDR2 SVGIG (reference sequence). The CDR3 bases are TGTGCCTGGACATGGGGACAAAATAATTCACCCCTCCACTTT. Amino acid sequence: CAWTWGQNNSPLHF.

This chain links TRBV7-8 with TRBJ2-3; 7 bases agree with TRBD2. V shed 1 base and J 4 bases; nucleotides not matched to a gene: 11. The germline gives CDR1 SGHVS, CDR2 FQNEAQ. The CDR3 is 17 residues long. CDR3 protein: CASSLGGGGARADTQYF. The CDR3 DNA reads TGTGCCAGCAGCTTAGGAGGCGGGGGAGCTAGGGCAGATACGCAGTATTTT.

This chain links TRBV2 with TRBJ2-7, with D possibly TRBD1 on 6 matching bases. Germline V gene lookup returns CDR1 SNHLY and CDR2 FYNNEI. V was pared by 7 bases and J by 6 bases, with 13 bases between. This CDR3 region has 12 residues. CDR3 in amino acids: CASNPQGGEQYF. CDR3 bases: TGTGCCAGCAATCCACAGGGCGGCGAGCAGTACTTC.

The CDR3 protein is CASSPMGGAETQYF. As DNA, the CDR3 is TGTGCCAGCAGCCCCATGGGGGGCGCGGAGACCCAGTACTTC. This chain links TRBV7-9 with TRBJ2-5; D is perhaps TRBD1 or TRBD2 (6 bases each). With 5 bases removed from V and 5 bases from J, the gap between germline ends came to 15 bases. This CDR3 comprises 14 residues. The V gene's germline CDR1 is SEHNR and CDR2 FQNEAQ (reference sequence).

Written as DNA, the CDR3 is TGCAGCGTTGCACTGGATACGACTAATGAAAAACTGTTTTTT. Its protein is CSVALDTTNEKLFF. The J gene is TRBJ1-4, the V gene TRBV29-1; D call uncertain. Germline V gives CDR1 SQVTM, CDR2 ANQGSEA. V lost 4 bases, J lost 2 bases, and 11 bases lay in between. The length of the CDR3 is 14 residues.

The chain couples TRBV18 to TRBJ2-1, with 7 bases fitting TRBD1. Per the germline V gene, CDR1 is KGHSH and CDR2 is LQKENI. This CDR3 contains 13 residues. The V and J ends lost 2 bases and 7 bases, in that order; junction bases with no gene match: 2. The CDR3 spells CASSPSGQNEQFF. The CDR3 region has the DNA TGTGCCAGCTCACCATCGGGACAGAATGAGCAGTTCTTC.

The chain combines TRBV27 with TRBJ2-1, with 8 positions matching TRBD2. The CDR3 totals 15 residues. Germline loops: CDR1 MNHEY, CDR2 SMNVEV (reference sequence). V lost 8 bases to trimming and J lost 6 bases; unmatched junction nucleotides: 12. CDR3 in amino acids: CASRRAGVSGNEQFF. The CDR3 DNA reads TGTGCCAGCCGTCGAGCGGGAGTGTCTGGCAATGAGCAGTTCTTC.

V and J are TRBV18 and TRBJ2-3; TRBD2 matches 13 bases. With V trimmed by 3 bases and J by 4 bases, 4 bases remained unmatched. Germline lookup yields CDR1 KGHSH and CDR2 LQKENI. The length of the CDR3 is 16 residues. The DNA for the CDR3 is TGTGCCAGCTCACCGGGGACTAGCGGGGCGGCAGATACGCAGTATTTT. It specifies CASSPGTSGAADTQYF.

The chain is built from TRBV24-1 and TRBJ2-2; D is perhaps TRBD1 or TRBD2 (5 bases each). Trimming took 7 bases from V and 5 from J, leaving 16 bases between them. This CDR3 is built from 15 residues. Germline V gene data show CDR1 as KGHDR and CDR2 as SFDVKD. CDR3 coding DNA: TGTGCCACCAGCCCGGGACGGGTTTCTACCGGGGAGCTGTTTTTT. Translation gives CATSPGRVSTGELFF.

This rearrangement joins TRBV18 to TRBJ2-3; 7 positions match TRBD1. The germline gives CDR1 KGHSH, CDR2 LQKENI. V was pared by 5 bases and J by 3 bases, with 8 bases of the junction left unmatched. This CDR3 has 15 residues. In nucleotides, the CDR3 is TGTGCCAGCTCATTACAGGGGCAGCCGACAGATACGCAGTATTTT. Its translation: CASSLQGQPTDTQYF.